This T cell receptor beta chain was recorded in a study of blood T cell repertoires in COVID-19. Germline-derived CDR1 and CDR2 are SGHNT and YENEEA. The CDR3 consists of 15 residues. V lost 1 base and J 0 bases, leaving 7 bases between the germline ends. In the original analysis: Reference gene primer amplification in the assay estimated nucleated cell counts. Sequencing used immunoSEQ multiplex PCR; TCRdb keeps in-frame clones, though not all of them. V, J and clone size are taken as reported in that table, and D and trimming were inferred from the DNA itself. The top ten clones hold about 0.4% of a sample with roughly 45,000 clones, 75% to 90% of them seen once.

Sequences were obtained from peripheral blood. This sequence originates from a human donor in a cohort sampled during active COVID-19. The chain is built from TRBV11-3 and TRBJ2-1; D gene unclear. The CDR3 DNA reads as TGTGCCAGCAGCTTAGGAGAAAGCTCCTACAATGAGCAGTTCTTC. This codes for CASSLGESSYNEQFF.